Listed here are 32 T cell receptor beta chains from one sample, sequenced in a study of shared clonotypes between healthy human individuals. Profiled with immunoSEQ multiplex PCR; TCRdb holds only in-frame clones, not every one. This sample has approximately 740,000 clones, with about 74% found just once. The sample comprised memory CD4+ T cells sorted from blood. The subset denotes: CD45RA-negative fraction. The receptors here all came from a woman aged 30 to 39 in good health.

CDR3 residues: CASSLVGNTIYF. CDR3 in DNA: TGTGCCAGCAGTTTAGTAGGAAACACCATATATTTT. The V call is TRBV28, the J call TRBJ1-3; D unresolved. The V end was cut by 2 bases, the J end by 4 bases, with 3 bases between. The CDR3 loop spans 12 amino acids. The germline V gene has CDR1 MDHEN and CDR2 SYDVKM. The entire variable domain, with the rest obtained from reference TRBV28 and TRBJ1-3, is as follows: DVKVTQSSRYLVKRTGEKVFLECVQDMDHENMFWYRQDPGLGLRLIYFSYDVKMKEKGDIPEGYSVSREKKERFSLILESASTNQTSMYLCASSLVGNTIYFGEGSWLTVV.

This clone was picked up a small number of times. This chain links TRBV28 with TRBJ2-3; TRBD1 or TRBD2 may be the D gene (5 bases each). Germline V gene data show CDR1 as MDHEN and CDR2 as SYDVKM. The CDR3 consists of 17 residues. Trimming cost V 5 bases and J 2 bases, with 20 bases left between them. CDR3 in DNA: TGTGCCAGCAGTGACCCCCAGGGAGTTAAAAACACAGATACGCAGTATTTT. It specifies CASSDPQGVKNTDTQYF.

V and J are TRBV5-5 and TRBJ2-7, with 7 nucleotides matching TRBD1. Trimming took 4 bases from V and 0 from J; bases not matched to a gene: 7. CDR1 is SGHKS, CDR2 YYEKEE, per germline (reference sequence). CDR3 length: 15 residues. DNA of the CDR3: TGTGCCAGCAGCCCAGGGGGAGCTTTCTCCTACGAGCAGTACTTC. It translates to CASSPGGAFSYEQYF.

The chain recombines TRBV11-2 with TRBJ2-7; 7 bases match TRBD1. The ends lost 2 bases at V and 5 bases at J; junction bases unmatched: 6. Per germline, CDR1 SGHAT and CDR2 FQNNGV. The CDR3 runs 14 residues. This CDR3 is CASSLTGATHEQYF. DNA for the CDR3: TGTGCCAGCAGCTTAACAGGGGCCACCCACGAGCAGTACTTC.

The chain couples TRBV2 to TRBJ2-7; D uncertain. V was pared by 6 bases and J by 5 bases, with 8 bases between. The germline V gene has CDR1 SNHLY and CDR2 FYNNEI. CDR3 length equals 11 residues. CDR3 protein: CASSYQHEQYF. The CDR3 nucleotides read TGTGCCAGCAGCTACCAGCACGAGCAGTACTTC. Supplemented by reference TRBV2 and TRBJ2-7, the full variable domain reads EPEVTQTPSHQVTQMGQEVILRCVPISNHLYFYWYRQILGQKVEFLVSFYNNEISEKSEIFDDQFSVERPDGSNFTLKIRSTKLEDSAMYFCASSYQHEQYFGPGTRLTVT.

In this sample, this clone turned up a few times. This rearrangement joins TRBV19 to TRBJ1-1; 7 bases line up with TRBD1. The CDR3 is made up of 14 amino acids. CDR1 is LNHDA, CDR2 SQIVND, per germline (reference sequence). With 7 bases clipped from V and 6 bases from J, the junction kept 11 bases outside the gene matches. In DNA, the CDR3 is TGTGCCAGTACCAAAATTCAGGGGGTCGCTGAAGCTTTCTTT. Encoded protein: CASTKIQGVAEAFF.

J is TRBJ2-7 and V is TRBV27, with a tentative D call TRBD1 (5 bases). Germline V gene data show CDR1 as MNHEY and CDR2 as SMNVEV (reference sequence). Trimming pared 5 bases from V and 3 bases from J, leaving 14 bases between. There are 14 residues in the CDR3. CDR3 nucleotide sequence: TGTGCCAGCAGTGGCAGGAGAAGGGGCTACGAGCAGTACTTC. It yields the protein CASSGRRRGYEQYF.

The V call is TRBV28, the J call TRBJ2-3; D might be TRBD2 (7 bases). The CDR3 is 15 residues long. The germline gives CDR1 MDHEN, CDR2 SYDVKM. Trimming shortened V by 5 bases and J by 2 bases, and 14 bases separated the two germline ends. CDR3 loop: CASSPRGGATDTQYF. The DNA of the CDR3 is TGTGCCAGCAGTCCCAGAGGGGGGGCCACAGATACGCAGTATTTT.

V is TRBV7-5 and J is TRBJ2-2; the table gives TRBD2 as D, unverified against the DNA. TRBV7-5 has pseudogene status. This CDR3 is built from 17 residues. CDR3 bases: TGTGTCAGAAGCCCGAAACTAGCGGGAGGGAACTGCGGGGAGCTGTTTTTT. Residues: CVRSPKLAGGNCGELFF.

The table lists this clone with many counts. CDR3 amino acids: CASSLRPTGITEAFF. The CDR3, as DNA: TGTGCCAGCAGCTTGAGGCCAACAGGGATCACTGAAGCTTTCTTT. The rearrangement uses TRBV5-6 and TRBJ1-1, with D possibly matching TRBD1 (6 bases). Trimming removed 1 base from V and 4 bases from J, with 14 bases in between. The germline V gene encodes CDR1 SGHDT and CDR2 YYEEEE. The CDR3 has 15 residues.

The rearrangement joins TRBV2 to TRBJ2-7, with D perhaps assigned TRBD1 or TRBD2 (6 bases each). The CDR3 spans 15 residues. Trimming removed 2 bases at V and 5 bases at J, with 16 bases between. Germline CDR1 SNHLY, CDR2 FYNNEI. This CDR3 reads CASSEKGGGGDEQYF. CDR3 DNA sequence: TGTGCCAGCAGTGAAAAAGGAGGGGGTGGCGACGAGCAGTACTTC.

V gene TRBV28 combines with J gene TRBJ2-1; possible D gene TRBD1, 5 bases. CDR3 length equals 13 residues. Germline V gives CDR1 MDHEN, CDR2 SYDVKM. Trimming removed 6 bases from V and 5 bases from J, with 11 bases in between. The CDR3 DNA follows: TGTGCCAGCAGCAGGGTTGTCAACAATGAGCAGTTCTTC. Translating it yields CASSRVVNNEQFF.

The chain is built from TRBV19 and TRBJ1-2; D unclear. The V gene's germline CDR1 is LNHDA and CDR2 SQIVND (reference sequence). This CDR3 region has 14 residues. V shed 2 bases and J shed 4 bases, with 11 bases lying between them. The CDR3 here is CASSIHGRVYGYTF. The CDR3 DNA reads TGTGCCAGTAGTATACATGGCAGAGTCTATGGCTACACCTTC.

J is TRBJ2-1 and V is TRBV28; D might be TRBD2 (5 bases). Trimming left V 1 base short and J 10 bases short, with 14 bases between. This CDR3 has 14 amino acids. From germline, CDR1 is MDHEN and CDR2 SYDVKM. Here the CDR3 DNA reads TGTGCCAGCAGTTTATTTCTAGCACCTTGGGAGCAGTTCTTC. Encoded protein: CASSLFLAPWEQFF.

V usage is TRBV29-1 and J usage is TRBJ2-3, with D perhaps matching TRBD1 (6 bases). V shed 8 bases and J shed 5 bases, with 20 bases lying between them. Germline V gives CDR1 SQVTM, CDR2 ANQGSEA. The CDR3 length is 14 residues. The CDR3 coding sequence is TGCAGCTTCGGGACACACGCGAGTGGAGATACGCAGTATTTT. Translating it yields CSFGTHASGDTQYF.

This clone showed up just a few times. Additional DNA sequences in this sample encode the identical CDR3. This chain joins TRBV5-1 and TRBJ2-5, with unresolved D. The CDR3 loop spans 12 amino acids. Looked up from germline, CDR1 is SGHRS and CDR2 is YFSETQ. Between the trimmed V and J ends, which lost 0 bases and 4 bases, there was a span of 4 bases. This chain's CDR3 is CASSLAGETQYF. DNA for the CDR3: TGCGCCAGCAGCTTGGCCGGAGAGACCCAGTACTTC.

The J gene is TRBJ1-1, the V gene TRBV7-3; D is perhaps TRBD1 (5 bases). The germline V and J ends were trimmed by 4 bases and 5 bases, with 14 bases remaining between them. CDR1 and CDR2 (germline): SGHTA, FQGTGA. The CDR3 is 14 residues long. The CDR3 bases are TGTGCCAGCAGCTCCGGCCTGCGGGGGACTGAAGCTTTCTTT. Amino acid sequence: CASSSGLRGTEAFF.

This clone appeared once. Germline and junction disagree at one end, which may indicate a read error. The rearrangement uses TRBV6-6 and TRBJ2-4; 7 bases fit TRBD2. The CDR3 is made up of 15 amino acids. Per germline, CDR1 MNHNY and CDR2 SVGAGI (reference sequence). CDR3: CASSYSLTSKDIQYF. The CDR3 DNA follows: TGTGCCAGCAGTTACTCGTTGACTAGCAAAGACATTCAGTACTTC.

This clone was recorded only once. The rearrangement uses TRBV19 and TRBJ1-2; D might be TRBD1 (5 bases). Germline CDR1 reads LNHDA; CDR2 reads SQIVND (reference sequence). V lost 9 bases and J lost 8, with 16 bases in between. This CDR3 contains 12 residues. The CDR3 DNA follows: TGTGCCAGCGGACACGGCGTGAGAGGCTACACCTTC. This codes for CASGHGVRGYTF.

There are a few counts of this clone. J is TRBJ1-1 and V is TRBV2; tentatively, D is TRBD1 (5 bases). Germline loops: CDR1 SNHLY, CDR2 FYNNEI. The CDR3 contains 15 residues. V was pared by 4 bases and J by 0 bases, with 12 bases between. CDR3: CASSAQGPMNTEAFF. The CDR3 nucleotides are TGTGCCAGCAGTGCTCAGGGACCGATGAACACTGAAGCTTTCTTT.

This clone was recorded many times. The rearrangement uses TRBV28 and TRBJ1-1; 8 bases map to TRBD1. Germline-derived CDR1 and CDR2 are MDHEN and SYDVKM. V lost 7 bases and J lost 6; bases outside the gene matches: 7. This CDR3 spans 13 amino acids. CDR3 coding DNA: TGTGCCAGCATCAACAGGGGGAAGGCTGAAGCTTTCTTT. Encoded protein: CASINRGKAEAFF.

The chain is built from TRBV5-1 and TRBJ2-3; 13 bases map to TRBD2. Trimming removed 2 bases from V and 4 bases from J; junction bases left unmatched: 4. The CDR3 is 16 amino acids. Germline loops: CDR1 SGHRS, CDR2 YFSETQ. CDR3 amino acids: CASSFQTSGRPDTQYF. The CDR3, as DNA: TGCGCCAGCAGCTTTCAGACTAGCGGGAGGCCAGATACGCAGTATTTT.

This chain uses TRBV7-3 with TRBJ2-3; D is unclear. This CDR3 is 14 amino acids long. V lost 1 base to trimming and J lost 1 base, with 6 bases between them. Germline V gene lookup returns CDR1 SGHTA and CDR2 FQGTGA. The CDR3 reads CASSLSDGTDTQYF. The CDR3, as DNA: TGTGCCAGCAGCTTAAGCGACGGCACAGATACGCAGTATTTT.

This clone has a handful of counts. This chain connects TRBV5-1 to TRBJ2-3; 7 bases map to TRBD2. The CDR3 runs to 14 residues. The germline gives CDR1 SGHRS, CDR2 YFSETQ. J lost 5 bases, V lost 0 bases, and 3 bases had no gene match. The CDR3 DNA reads TGCGCCAGCAGCTTGGACGCGGGAGTAGATACGCAGTATTTT. This sequence encodes CASSLDAGVDTQYF.

Ten or more counts support this clone. V gene TRBV10-2 combines with J gene TRBJ1-5; 7 nucleotides align to TRBD1. J lost 2 bases, V lost 6 bases, and 7 bases had no gene match. Per the germline V gene, CDR1 is WSHSY and CDR2 is SAAADI. CDR3 size: 15 residues. DNA of the CDR3: TGCGCCAGCAGAGACGAGGGGGCGGGCAATCAGCCCCAGCATTTT. It is translated as CASRDEGAGNQPQHF.

The chain carries TRBV28 and TRBJ2-5, with D maybe TRBD2 (5 bases). The ends were cut back, 6 bases at V and 4 bases at J, with 12 bases in the middle. From germline, CDR1 is MDHEN and CDR2 SYDVKM. The CDR3 has 13 amino acids. As DNA, the CDR3 is TGTGCCAGCAGATCGCCGGGGATAGAGACCCAGTACTTC. Translated, it gives CASRSPGIETQYF. The full variable domain, rest sourced from reference TRBV28 and TRBJ2-5, is DVKVTQSSRYLVKRTGEKVFLECVQDMDHENMFWYRQDPGLGLRLIYFSYDVKMKEKGDIPEGYSVSREKKERFSLILESASTNQTSMYLCASRSPGIETQYFGPGTRLLVL.

The chain employs TRBV28 and TRBJ2-1, with D possibly TRBD2 on 6 matching bases. The V gene lost 7 bases and the J gene lost 7 bases, with 17 bases spanning the gap. Germline loops: CDR1 MDHEN, CDR2 SYDVKM. CDR3 length equals 14 residues. The CDR3 sequence: CASIRDFDRNEQFF. The CDR3 region has the DNA TGTGCCAGCATCCGGGACTTTGATCGGAATGAGCAGTTCTTC.

The chain recombines TRBV4-1 with TRBJ2-1; 10 bases are a match to TRBD2. Germline CDR1 MGHRA, CDR2 YSYEKL. The CDR3 runs 15 residues. The V gene end was trimmed by 2 bases and the J gene end by 4 bases; junction bases not matched to a gene: 2. CDR3 residues: CASSQLAGEYNEQFF. CDR3 DNA sequence: TGCGCCAGCAGCCAACTAGCGGGAGAATACAATGAGCAGTTCTTC.

The rearrangement uses TRBV23-1 and TRBJ2-7, with a tentative D call TRBD1 (6 bases). TRBV23-1 is sorted into the ORF group, with uncertain function. This CDR3 contains 12 residues. Trimming pared 6 bases from V and 3 bases from J, leaving 9 bases between. The DNA for the CDR3 is TGCGCCAGCAGGGCAGGGGACTACGAGCAGTACTTC. This codes for CASRAGDYEQYF.

The chain is built from TRBV2 and TRBJ2-5, with D perhaps matching TRBD1 (6 bases). Deletions cut 8 bases from V and 3 bases from J, with 13 bases between. Per germline, CDR1 SNHLY and CDR2 FYNNEI. CDR3 length: 13 amino acids. CDR3 nucleotide sequence: TGTGCCAGCCACGGACAGAGGGAAGAGACCCAGTACTTC. As protein: CASHGQREETQYF.

A few counts support this clone. V usage is TRBV7-8 and J usage is TRBJ1-1; D not certain. V dropped 5 bases and J dropped 7 bases, with 14 bases sitting between them. CDR3 length: 13 residues. Germline lookup yields CDR1 SGHVS and CDR2 FQNEAQ. The CDR3 loop reads CASSPTTQSEAFF. In DNA form, the CDR3 reads TGTGCCAGCAGCCCGACGACCCAGAGTGAAGCTTTCTTT.

In this sample, this clone turned up a few times. Germline and junction disagree at one end, which may indicate a read error. The chain couples TRBV19 to TRBJ1-1; D is unresolved. Looked up from germline, CDR1 is LNHDA and CDR2 is SQIVND (reference sequence). The CDR3 loop spans 13 amino acids. The CDR3 loop is CASGIPLGTEAFF. The CDR3 DNA is TGTGCCAGTGGTATCCCTCTTGGCACTGAAGCTTTCTTT. Full variable domain (remainder filled in from reference TRBV19 and TRBJ1-1): DGGITQSPKYLFRKEGQNVTLSCEQNLNHDAMYWYRQDPGQGLRLIYYSQIVNDFQKGDIAEGYSVSREKKESFPLTVTSAQKNPTAFYLCASGIPLGTEAFFGQGTRLTVV.